These 10 T cell receptor beta chains originate from one sample sequenced in a study of blood T cell repertoires in COVID-19. TCRdb's table, derived via immunoSEQ multiplex PCR, lists solely in-frame clones and lacks some. This sample has about 260,000 clones, with roughly 86% found just once. The sample comprised peripheral blood. The receptors derive from a woman in her fifties or sixties with acute or convalescent COVID-19.

The count of this clone is one. CDR3 nucleotide sequence: TGTGCCATCAGTGCGGGACTAGCGGGAACCTACGAGCAGTACTTC. It is translated as CAISAGLAGTYEQYF. This chain connects TRBV10-3 to TRBJ2-7; TRBD2 matches 13 bases. This CDR3 comprises 15 residues. V gave up 4 bases and J gave up 2 bases; unmatched junction bases: 2. Germline CDR1 ENHRY, CDR2 SYGVKD.

The genes are TRBV6-2 or TRBV6-3 and TRBJ2-1, with 7 bases fitting TRBD2. The CDR3 length is 15 residues. V lost 4 bases to trimming and J lost 2 bases; unmatched junction nucleotides: 5. Germline lookup yields CDR1 MNHEY and CDR2 SVGEGT. DNA for the CDR3: TGTGCCAGCAGTTTCGGCGGGAGCACCTACAATGAGCAGTTCTTC. Translated, it gives CASSFGGSTYNEQFF.

The V and J genes are TRBV18 and TRBJ2-1, with 12 nucleotides matching TRBD2. The length of the CDR3 is 15 residues. Germline CDR1 is KGHSH and CDR2 is LQKENI. The V gene end was trimmed by 6 bases and the J gene end by 7 bases; junction bases not matched to a gene: 7. The CDR3: CASSPGLAGSNEQFF. CDR3 in DNA: TGTGCCAGCTCCCCCGGACTAGCGGGATCAAATGAGCAGTTCTTC. The whole variable domain, filled in from reference TRBV18 and TRBJ2-1, reads NAGVMQNPRHLVRRRGQEARLRCSPMKGHSHVYWYRQLPEEGLKFMVYLQKENIIDESGMPKERFSAEFPKEGPSILRIQQVVRGDSAAYFCASSPGLAGSNEQFFGPGTRLTVL.

This clone occurred once. The rearrangement links TRBV7-2 to TRBJ2-7, with D possibly being TRBD1 (6 bases). V lost 3 bases to trimming and J lost 2 bases, with 14 bases between them. The germline V gene has CDR1 SGHTA and CDR2 FQGNSA. The CDR3 extends over 15 amino acids. As DNA, the CDR3 is TGTGCCAGCAGCTTCTCAGGGGCCTATCCCTACGAGCAGTACTTC. It is translated as CASSFSGAYPYEQYF.

The gene calls are TRBV9 and TRBJ2-1, with 11 bases identical to TRBD2. With 0 bases clipped from V and 10 bases from J, the junction kept 6 bases outside the gene matches. This CDR3 spans 15 amino acids. CDR1 is SGDLS and CDR2 is YYNGEE in the germline V gene. CDR3 residues: CASSVVLAGVSEQFF. CDR3 DNA sequence: TGTGCCAGCAGCGTAGTACTAGCGGGAGTTAGCGAGCAGTTCTTC. Combining the CDR3 with reference TRBV9 and TRBJ2-1 gives the whole variable domain DSGVTQTPKHLITATGQRVTLRCSPRSGDLSVYWYQQSLDQGLQFLIQYYNGEERAKGNILERFSAQQFPDLHSELNLSSLELGDSALYFCASSVVLAGVSEQFFGPGTRLTVL.

The J gene is TRBJ2-7, the V gene TRBV3-1 (or the pseudogene TRBV3-2), with D perhaps matching TRBD1 (6 bases). Between the trimmed V and J ends, which lost 8 bases and 11 bases, there was a span of 16 bases. Germline CDR1 reads LGHDT; CDR2 reads YNNKEL (reference sequence). This CDR3 spans 11 amino acids. This CDR3 reads CASQHGTSKYF. DNA for the CDR3: TGTGCCAGCCAGCACGGGACATCGAAGTACTTC.

The V and J genes are TRBV19 and TRBJ1-5, with D maybe TRBD1 (6 bases). The germline gives CDR1 LNHDA, CDR2 SQIVND (reference sequence). Deletions cut 5 bases from V and 7 bases from J, with 12 bases between. The CDR3 extends over 13 amino acids. The CDR3 protein is CASSLQGGQPQHF. The CDR3 DNA reads TGTGCCAGTAGTTTACAGGGAGGGCAGCCCCAGCATTTT.

V and J are TRBV5-6 and TRBJ2-7; 7 bases align to TRBD1. From germline, CDR1 is SGHDT and CDR2 YYEEEE. Germline trimming cut 4 bases from V and 2 bases from J; bases unmatched to any gene: 9. CDR3 length: 15 residues. The CDR3 sequence is CASSPLRQGTYEQYF. CDR3 coding DNA: TGTGCCAGCAGCCCACTCCGACAGGGAACCTACGAGCAGTACTTC.

The V gene is TRBV4-3, the J gene TRBJ2-1; TRBD2 matches 10 bases. Germline V gene lookup returns CDR1 LGHNA and CDR2 YSLEER. The CDR3 covers 17 residues. V shed 1 base and J 3 bases; nucleotides not matched to a gene: 6. This chain's CDR3 is CASSQVGRTSGYNEQFF. CDR3 DNA sequence: TGCGCCAGCAGCCAAGTGGGCAGGACTAGCGGCTACAATGAGCAGTTCTTC.

The chain uses TRBV30 and TRBJ1-2; no definite D call. This CDR3 contains 15 residues. Germline CDR1 and CDR2: GTSNPN and SVGIG (reference sequence). V dropped 0 bases and J dropped 3 bases, with 14 bases sitting between them. CDR3 in amino acids: CAWSVIGGSHYGYTF. CDR3 bases: TGTGCCTGGAGTGTGATAGGAGGATCCCACTATGGCTACACCTTC.